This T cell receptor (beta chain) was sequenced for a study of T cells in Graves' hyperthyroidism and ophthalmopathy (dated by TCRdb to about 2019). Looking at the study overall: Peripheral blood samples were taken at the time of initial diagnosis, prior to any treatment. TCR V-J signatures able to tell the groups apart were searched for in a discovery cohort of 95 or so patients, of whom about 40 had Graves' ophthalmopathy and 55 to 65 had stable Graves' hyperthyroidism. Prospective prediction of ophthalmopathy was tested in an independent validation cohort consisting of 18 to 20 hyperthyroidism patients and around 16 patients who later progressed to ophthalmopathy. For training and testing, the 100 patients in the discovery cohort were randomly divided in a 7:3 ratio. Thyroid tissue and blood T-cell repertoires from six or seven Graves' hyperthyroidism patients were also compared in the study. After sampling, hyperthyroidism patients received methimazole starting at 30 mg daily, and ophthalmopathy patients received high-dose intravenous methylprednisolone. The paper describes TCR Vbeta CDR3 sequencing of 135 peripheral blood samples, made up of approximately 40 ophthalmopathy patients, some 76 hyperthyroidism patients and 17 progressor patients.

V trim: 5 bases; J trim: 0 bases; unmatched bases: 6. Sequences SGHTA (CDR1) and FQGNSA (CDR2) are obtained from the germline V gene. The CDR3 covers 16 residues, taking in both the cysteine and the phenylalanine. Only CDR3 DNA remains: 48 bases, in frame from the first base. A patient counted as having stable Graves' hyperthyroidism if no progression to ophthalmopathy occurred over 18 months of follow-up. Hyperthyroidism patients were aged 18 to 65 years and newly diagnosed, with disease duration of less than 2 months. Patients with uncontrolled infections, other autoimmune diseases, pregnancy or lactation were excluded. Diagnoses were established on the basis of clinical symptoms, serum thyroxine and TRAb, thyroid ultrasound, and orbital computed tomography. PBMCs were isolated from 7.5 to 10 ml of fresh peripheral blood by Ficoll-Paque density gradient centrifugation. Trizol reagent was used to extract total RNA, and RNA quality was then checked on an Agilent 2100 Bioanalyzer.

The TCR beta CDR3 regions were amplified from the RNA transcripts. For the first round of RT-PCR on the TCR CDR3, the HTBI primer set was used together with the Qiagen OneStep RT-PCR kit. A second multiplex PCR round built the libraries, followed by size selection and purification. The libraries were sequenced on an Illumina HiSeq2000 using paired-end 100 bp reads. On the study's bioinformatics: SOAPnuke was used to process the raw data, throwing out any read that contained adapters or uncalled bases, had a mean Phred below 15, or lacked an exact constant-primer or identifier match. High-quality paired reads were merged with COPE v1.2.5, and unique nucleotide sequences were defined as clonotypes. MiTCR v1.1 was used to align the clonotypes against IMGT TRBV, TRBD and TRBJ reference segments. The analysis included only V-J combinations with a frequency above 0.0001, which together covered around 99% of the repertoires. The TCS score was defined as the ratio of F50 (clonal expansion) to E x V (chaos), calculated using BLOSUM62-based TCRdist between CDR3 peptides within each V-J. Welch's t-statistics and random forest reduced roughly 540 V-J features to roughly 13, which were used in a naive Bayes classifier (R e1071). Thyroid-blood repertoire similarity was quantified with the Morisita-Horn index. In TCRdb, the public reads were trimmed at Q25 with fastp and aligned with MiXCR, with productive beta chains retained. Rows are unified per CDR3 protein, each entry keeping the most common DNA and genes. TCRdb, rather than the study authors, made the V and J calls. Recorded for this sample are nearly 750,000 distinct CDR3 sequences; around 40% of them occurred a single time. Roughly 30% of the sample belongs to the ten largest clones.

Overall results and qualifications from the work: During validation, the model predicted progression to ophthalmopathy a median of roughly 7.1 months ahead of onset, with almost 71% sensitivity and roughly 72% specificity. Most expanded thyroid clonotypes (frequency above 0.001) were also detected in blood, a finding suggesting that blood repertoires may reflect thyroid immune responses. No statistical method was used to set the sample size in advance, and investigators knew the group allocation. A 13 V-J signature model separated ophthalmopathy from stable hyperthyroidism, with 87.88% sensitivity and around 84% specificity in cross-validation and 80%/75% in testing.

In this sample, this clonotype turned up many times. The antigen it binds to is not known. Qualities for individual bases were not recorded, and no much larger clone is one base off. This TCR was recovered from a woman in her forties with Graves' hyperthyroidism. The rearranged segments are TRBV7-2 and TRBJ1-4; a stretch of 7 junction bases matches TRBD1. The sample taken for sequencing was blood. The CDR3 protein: CASSGGTAATNEKLFF. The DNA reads TGTGCCAGCAGCGGCGGGACAGCGGCAACTAATGAAAAACTGTTTTTT. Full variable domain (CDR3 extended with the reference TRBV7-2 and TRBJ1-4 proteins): GAGVSQSPSNKVTEKGKDVELRCDPISGHTALYWYRQSLGQGLEFLIYFQGNSAPDKSGLPSDRFSAERTGGSVSTLTIQRTQQEDSAVYLCASSGGTAATNEKLFFGSGTQLSVL.